Following are 14 T cell receptor beta chains from one sample sequenced in a study of T cell responses to AZD1222 COVID-19 vaccine. Clones were read by immunoSEQ multiplex PCR, and TCRdb kept only the in-frame ones, dropping some. The data hold about 86,000 clones, with roughly 90% observed a single time. This material consisted of peripheral blood, taken 28 days after the second AZD1222 dose. The receptors shown here come from an adult who received the AZD1222 COVID-19 vaccine.

The rearrangement links TRBV11-2 to TRBJ2-1; D assignment may be TRBD1 or TRBD2 (5 bases each). CDR1 is SGHAT, CDR2 FQNNGV, per germline. The CDR3 spans 15 residues. The V end was cut by 7 bases, the J end by 0 bases, with 13 bases between. The CDR3 loop is CASTGPGSSYNEQFF. For the CDR3, the DNA is TGTGCCAGCACTGGACCAGGGAGCTCCTACAATGAGCAGTTCTTC.

This clone was counted a single time. This chain uses TRBV4-3 with TRBJ1-2; no definite D call. Trimming took off 0 bases at V and 2 bases at J, with 16 bases between the two ends. In germline, CDR1 is LGHNA, CDR2 YSLEER. The CDR3 sequence is 17 residues long. The DNA of the CDR3 is TGCGCCAGCAGCCAAGATGTTTGGGAGCTACCCAACTATGGCTACACCTTC. Translating it yields CASSQDVWELPNYGYTF.

The genes are TRBV6-4 and TRBJ2-3; D is perhaps TRBD2 (6 bases). From germline, CDR1 is MRHNA and CDR2 SNTAGT. Trimming pared 2 bases from V and 4 bases from J, leaving 10 bases between. The CDR3 runs 14 residues. This CDR3 is CASSDEGLADTQYF. The CDR3 DNA sequence: TGTGCCAGCAGTGACGAGGGACTTGCAGATACGCAGTATTTT.

The J gene is TRBJ1-1, the V gene TRBV24-1, with D possibly TRBD1 on 5 matching bases. The CDR3 is 18 residues long. The ends were cut back, 0 bases at V and 5 bases at J, with 21 bases in the middle. Germline V gives CDR1 KGHDR, CDR2 SFDVKD. The CDR3 here is CATSDLHYGPGHRTEAFF. The CDR3 DNA sequence: TGTGCCACCAGTGATTTGCACTACGGACCGGGGCACCGAACTGAAGCTTTCTTT.

CDR3 loop: CASSFRGSSYNEQFF. In DNA, the CDR3 is TGTGCCAGCAGCTTCCGAGGGAGCTCCTACAATGAGCAGTTCTTC. The chain recombines TRBV5-8 with TRBJ2-1; perhaps TRBD2 as D (5 bases). Germline V CDR1 and CDR2: SGHTS, YDEGEE. V was shortened by 2 bases and J by 0 bases, with 9 bases between the two germline ends. This CDR3 comprises 15 residues. The full variable domain, its missing parts supplied by reference TRBV5-8 and TRBJ2-1, is EAGVTQSPTHLIKTRGQQATLRCSPISGHTSVYWYQQALGLGLQFLLWYDEGEERNRGNFPPRFSGRQFPNYSSELNVNALELEDSALYLCASSFRGSSYNEQFFGPGTRLTVL.

This chain joins TRBV4-2 and TRBJ1-5; the match to TRBD1 covers 7 bases. Trimming at V came to 0 bases and at J to 6 bases, leaving 5 bases not matched to a gene. Germline V gene lookup returns CDR1 LGHNA and CDR2 YNFKEQ. The CDR3 is 15 residues long. The CDR3 sequence: CASSQEDRRGQPQHF. CDR3 DNA: TGTGCCAGCAGCCAAGAGGACAGGCGGGGTCAGCCCCAGCATTTT.

The rearrangement joins TRBV15 to TRBJ2-5, with D maybe TRBD1 (8 bases). Germline CDR1 LNHNV, CDR2 YYDKDF (reference sequence). V was trimmed by 0 bases and J by 5 bases, leaving 16 bases between them. This CDR3 contains 16 residues. The CDR3 spells CATSREGGTGGETQYF. CDR3 sequence (DNA): TGTGCCACCAGCAGAGAGGGGGGGACAGGTGGCGAGACCCAGTACTTC. Supplemented by reference TRBV15 and TRBJ2-5, the full variable domain reads DAMVIQNPRYQVTQFGKPVTLSCSQTLNHNVMYWYQQKSSQAPKLLFHYYDKDFNNEADTPDNFQSRRPNTSFCFLDIRSPGLGDTAMYLCATSREGGTGGETQYFGPGTRLLVL.

The V gene is TRBV27, the J gene TRBJ1-1, with 10 bases that match TRBD1. Germline CDR1 is MNHEY and CDR2 is SMNVEV (reference sequence). The CDR3 extends over 18 amino acids. The trim removed 5 bases at V and 5 bases at J, leaving 17 bases unmatched. CDR3 nucleotide sequence: TGTGCCAGCAGTGCATCGACAGGGGGCCCCCGGATCCAGACTGAAGCTTTCTTT. Residues: CASSASTGGPRIQTEAFF.

V and J are TRBV29-1 and TRBJ2-1; D is perhaps TRBD1 or TRBD2 (5 bases each). Between the trimmed V and J ends, which lost 6 bases and 5 bases, there was a span of 11 bases. Per germline, CDR1 SQVTM and CDR2 ANQGSEA. This CDR3 is built from 12 residues. The CDR3 loop reads CSVDGTNNEQFF. In DNA form, the CDR3 reads TGCAGCGTCGATGGGACCAACAATGAGCAGTTCTTC.

V gene TRBV5-6 combines with J gene TRBJ2-7; TRBD2 matches 12 bases. Trimming took 2 bases from V and 3 from J; bases not matched to a gene: 0. The CDR3 totals 14 residues. Germline V gene data show CDR1 as SGHDT and CDR2 as YYEEEE. The DNA of the CDR3 is TGTGCCAGCAGCTTACTAGCGGGGGGCTACGAGCAGTACTTC. Its protein product is CASSLLAGGYEQYF.

This clone has more than one count but fewer than ten. The V gene is TRBV5-1, the J gene TRBJ2-7; D may be TRBD2 (6 bases). The CDR3 sequence is 14 residues long. V gave up 6 bases and J gave up 3 bases, with 16 bases separating them. Germline V gives CDR1 SGHRS, CDR2 YFSETQ. Here the CDR3 DNA reads TGCGCCAGCAAGGAGGGGCTAGCCAACTACGAGCAGTACTTC. This encodes CASKEGLANYEQYF.

This clone was counted a few times. The V call is TRBV13, the J call TRBJ1-6; 8 bases align to TRBD1. The trim removed 5 bases at V and 7 bases at J, leaving 7 bases unmatched. The CDR3 consists of 15 residues. CDR1 and CDR2 from the germline V gene are PRHDT and FYEKMQ (reference sequence). CDR3 in DNA: TGTGCCAGCAGCCCTACGGGACAGGCCAATTCACCCCTCCACTTT. The encoded protein is CASSPTGQANSPLHF.

The CDR3 coding sequence is TGCGCCAGCAGCTTGGAAATAAGCTCTGGGGCCAACGTCCTGACTTTC. Its translation: CASSLEISSGANVLTF. The genes are TRBV5-1 and TRBJ2-6, with D uncertain. V gave up 0 bases and J gave up 0 bases, with 7 bases separating them. The CDR3 is 16 amino acids. Germline CDR1 and CDR2: SGHRS and YFSETQ.

The rearrangement joins TRBV5-1 to TRBJ2-1; D not certain. The V gene lost 4 bases and the J gene lost 2 bases, with 13 bases spanning the gap. The CDR3 sequence is 15 residues long. CDR1 and CDR2 (germline): SGHRS, YFSETQ. This chain's CDR3 is CASSLGRVTYNEQFF. CDR3 bases: TGCGCCAGCAGCCTCGGTCGGGTTACCTACAATGAGCAGTTCTTC.